This T cell receptor beta chain originates from a study of OX40 agonist ivuxolimab in advanced cancers. Findings and limits, study-wide: Patients with a partial response at 0.1-3.0 mg/kg had among the lowest clonal expansion.

Enrollment shut out patients with autoimmune disease history or systemic immunosuppression. A remark on this clone: No antigen is known for it.

The data were produced by immunoSEQ multiplex PCR, yet TCRdb's version contains in-frame clones alone and is incomplete. The table lists some 39,000 clones, around 87% of them singletons. This CDR3 is built from 13 residues. Trimming pared 0 bases from V and 6 bases from J, leaving 6 bases between. Germline loops: CDR1 SGHAT, CDR2 FQNNGV. The source of this sequence is an adult with an advanced solid tumor such as melanoma, head and neck, liver or kidney cancer. The chain carries TRBV11-2 and TRBJ2-4; unclear D gene. Sequencing was performed on CD4+ or CD8+ T cells sorted from blood, taken in a trial of the OX40 agonist ivuxolimab. This CDR3 reads CASSLDYGNIQYF. The CDR3, as DNA: TGTGCCAGCAGCTTAGACTACGGAAACATTCAGTACTTC.